This TCR beta chain was obtained from a study of blood T cell repertoires in COVID-19. Some clones are missing from TCRdb's copy, which holds only in-frame ones; the method was immunoSEQ multiplex PCR. Here the sample spans about 150,000 clones, roughly three quarters being singletons. The CDR3 is 14 amino acids. The V end lost 0 bases, the J end lost 8 bases, and 14 bases lay between the germline ends. Germline CDR1 SGDLS, CDR2 YYNGEE. This clonotype originated in a woman between 50 and 59 years old who had recovered from COVID-19. The genes are TRBV9 and TRBJ1-2, with D unresolved. Sequencing was done on a sample of PBMCs or T cells enriched from blood (not recorded which). CDR3 coding DNA: TGTGCCAGCAGCGTAGATACGGGGTATGGAGGCTACACCTTC. It codes for CASSVDTGYGGYTF.